Listed below are T cell receptor beta chains from one sample, sequenced in a study of blood T cell repertoires in COVID-19. This table comes from immunoSEQ multiplex PCR, and its TCRdb copy is limited to in-frame clones, with some not included. The sample has 130,000 to 150,000 clones, around 75% seen once. The sequenced sample was peripheral blood. These receptors originate from a woman in her seventies with COVID-19, enrolled during active disease. Both conserved end residues are part of each CDR3. Fields, in order: clone size, J gene, D gene, V gene, CDR3 DNA, CDR3 protein. A D gene is named only where the DNA matches it firmly. For some rows the clone size is stated as once, few or many, or as a class when expanded; others skip it.

size: .
J: TRBJ2-2
D: TRBD1
V: TRBV5-1
DNA: TGCGCCAGCAGCTTGGGACCCACAGGGGGCTCCGGGGAGCTGTTTTTT
CDR3: CASSLGPTGGSGELFF

size: .
J: TRBJ1-1
D: .
V: TRBV28
DNA: TGTGCCAGCAGTCCGTTGAACACTGAAGCTTTCTTT
CDR3: CASSPLNTEAFF

size: .
J: TRBJ1-1
D: .
V: TRBV12-3/TRBV12-4
DNA: TGTGCCAGCAGCCTTGGACAGTACACTGAAGCTTTCTTT
CDR3: CASSLGQYTEAFF

size: .
J: TRBJ2-2
D: TRBD2
V: TRBV5-4
DNA: TGTGCCAGCAGCTCCCGCTGGGGGCGGGGGGACCCCACCGGGGAGCTGTTTTTT
CDR3: CASSSRWGRGDPTGELFF

size: .
J: TRBJ2-2
D: .
V: TRBV7-2
DNA: TGTGCCAGCAGGCCCCTCAGGGGCACCGGGGAGCTGTTTTTT
CDR3: CASRPLRGTGELFF

size: .
J: TRBJ1-5
D: TRBD1
V: TRBV28
DNA: TGTGCCAGCATGACAGGGGGCCTCAATCAGCCCCAGCATTTT
CDR3: CASMTGGLNQPQHF

size: once
J: TRBJ2-7
D: .
V: TRBV7-2
DNA: TGTGCCAGCAGCTTACATGGGGAGATCTACGAGCAGTACTTC
CDR3: CASSLHGEIYEQYF

size: .
J: TRBJ1-5
D: .
V: TRBV6-5
DNA: TGTGCCAGCGGGCACAATCAGCCCCAGCATTTT
CDR3: CASGHNQPQHF

size: .
J: TRBJ2-7
D: TRBD2
V: TRBV2
DNA: TGTGCCAGCAGTCCTAGCGGGGCGGTCTACGAGCAGTACTTC
CDR3: CASSPSGAVYEQYF

size: .
J: TRBJ1-2
D: .
V: TRBV5-6
DNA: TGTGCCAGCAGCTTGGATGTCACAAACTATGGCTACACCTTC
CDR3: CASSLDVTNYGYTF

size: .
J: TRBJ2-5
D: TRBD2
V: TRBV30
DNA: TGTGCCTGGAGCCGAACCGGACTAGCTCAAGAGACCCAGTACTTC
CDR3: CAWSRTGLAQETQYF

size: .
J: TRBJ2-7
D: TRBD2
V: TRBV24-1
DNA: TGTGCCACCAGTGACGCCCGGGGGGGGACGGACGAGCAGTACTTC
CDR3: CATSDARGGTDEQYF

size: once
J: TRBJ2-2
D: .
V: TRBV3-1/TRBV3-2
DNA: TGTGCCAGCAGCCAAGCGACCGGGGAGCTGTTTTTT
CDR3: CASSQATGELFF

size: once
J: TRBJ1-3
D: .
V: TRBV12-3/TRBV12-4
DNA: TGTGCCAGCGACAGAGACGCTGGAAACACCATATATTTT
CDR3: CASDRDAGNTIYF

size: .
J: TRBJ2-3
D: .
V: TRBV12-3/TRBV12-4
DNA: TGTGCCAGCAGCCCAAGCGGTGTAGATACGCAGTATTTT
CDR3: CASSPSGVDTQYF

size: few
J: TRBJ2-1
D: .
V: TRBV6-5
DNA: TGTGCCAGCAGTCAGATACGTGACTACAATGAGCAGTTCTTC
CDR3: CASSQIRDYNEQFF

size: .
J: TRBJ1-5
D: .
V: TRBV2
DNA: TGTGCCAGCAGTCGCGCGGTTCAGCCCCAGCATTTT
CDR3: CASSRAVQPQHF

size: .
J: TRBJ1-4
D: TRBD1
V: TRBV29-1
DNA: TGCAGCGTTGAAGATGGGACAGCCGGTGGAGAAAAACTGTTTTTT
CDR3: CSVEDGTAGGEKLFF

size: .
J: TRBJ2-3
D: .
V: TRBV14
DNA: TGTGCCAGCAGCCAAGGCCTAGCAAAGGATACGCAGTATTTT
CDR3: CASSQGLAKDTQYF

size: .
J: TRBJ1-3
D: .
V: TRBV18
DNA: TGTGCCAGCTCAACAGCCACTGGACGGGGATACTCTGGAAACACCATATATTTT
CDR3: CASSTATGRGYSGNTIYF

size: few
J: TRBJ2-5
D: TRBD2
V: TRBV10-3
DNA: TGTGCCATCAGTGACCTAGCGGGGGGCTACTCGGAGACCCAGTACTTC
CDR3: CAISDLAGGYSETQYF

size: few
J: TRBJ1-6
D: TRBD1
V: TRBV3-1/TRBV3-2
DNA: TGTGCCAGCAGCCAAGATTCGACAGGGAGGTCACCCCTCCACTTT
CDR3: CASSQDSTGRSPLHF

size: .
J: TRBJ1-1
D: .
V: TRBV30
DNA: TGTGCCAGTCAACACAGGACCCTGAGCACTGAAGCTTTCTTT
CDR3: CASQHRTLSTEAFF

size: .
J: TRBJ2-1
D: TRBD2
V: TRBV5-1
DNA: TGCGCCAGCAGCTGGGGTAGCGGGGATTACAATGAGCAGTTCTTC
CDR3: CASSWGSGDYNEQFF

size: .
J: TRBJ2-5
D: .
V: TRBV4-2
DNA: TGTGCCAGCAGCCAGGCTCCAGGGGCAGAGACCCAGTACTTC
CDR3: CASSQAPGAETQYF

size: .
J: TRBJ2-7
D: .
V: TRBV5-8
DNA: TGTGCCAGCAGCAATGGCAGGTCCTACGAGCAGTACTTC
CDR3: CASSNGRSYEQYF

size: .
J: TRBJ1-2
D: TRBD1
V: TRBV4-1
DNA: TGCGCCAGCAGCCAAGGGTCAGGGGGCGTCTATGGCTACACCTTC
CDR3: CASSQGSGGVYGYTF